This T cell receptor (beta chain) was recorded in a study of blood T cell repertoires in COVID-19. Looking at the study overall: The origin of the acute and convalescent COVID-19 samples was the United States, Italy and Spain. The analysed material was cDNA or gDNA that came from T cells, B-cell-depleted T cells, or PBMCs.

The V and J ends lost 1 base and 2 bases respectively, with 8 bases between them. This CDR3 has 14 amino acids. From germline, CDR1 is LNHDA and CDR2 SQIVND (reference sequence). The authors' processing: Reference gene primer amplification gave estimated nucleated cell counts. The data were produced by immunoSEQ multiplex PCR, yet TCRdb's version contains in-frame clones alone and is incomplete. The DNA was the basis for D and trimming; V, J and clone size are from that table. The sample lists 330,000 or so clones; about 88% were seen once. Participants' reported clinical history set cohort assignment.

The receptor was isolated from a woman aged 25 to 45 who had been exposed to COVID-19. This chain uses TRBV19 with TRBJ2-5, with TRBD2 as a possible D gene (5 bases). Sequencing used PBMCs or T cells enriched from blood (not recorded which). The CDR3 protein is CASSIAGRQETQYF. The CDR3 coding sequence is TGTGCCAGTAGTATAGCGGGAAGGCAAGAGACCCAGTACTTC.